This T cell receptor (beta chain) was captured by sequencing in a study of control samples from healthy donors and cancer patients. Looked up from germline, CDR1 is DFQATT and CDR2 is SNEGSKA (reference sequence). The V end was cut by 8 bases, the J end by 0 bases, with 6 bases between. The CDR3 covers 11 residues. Produced via immunoSEQ multiplex PCR; TCRdb's table is partial and in-frame only. The sample data list 150,000 to 200,000 clones. Sequencing input: blood. This sequence originates from a woman aged 30 to 39 in good health. This chain uses TRBV20-1 with TRBJ2-3; D unclear. The CDR3 coding sequence is TGCAGTTTACTAAGCACAGATACGCAGTATTTT. It yields the protein CSLLSTDTQYF.